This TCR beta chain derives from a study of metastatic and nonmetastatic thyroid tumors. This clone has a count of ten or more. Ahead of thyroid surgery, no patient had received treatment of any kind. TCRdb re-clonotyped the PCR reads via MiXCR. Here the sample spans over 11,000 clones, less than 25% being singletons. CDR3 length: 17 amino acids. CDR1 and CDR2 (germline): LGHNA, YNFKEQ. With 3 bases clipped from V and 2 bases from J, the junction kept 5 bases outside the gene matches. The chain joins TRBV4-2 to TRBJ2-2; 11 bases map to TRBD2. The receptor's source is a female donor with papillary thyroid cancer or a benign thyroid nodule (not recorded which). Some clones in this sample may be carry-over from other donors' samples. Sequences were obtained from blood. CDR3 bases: TGTGCCAGCAGCCAGTTGACTAGCGGGGCTAACACCGGGGAGCTGTTTTTT. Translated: CASSQLTSGANTGELFF.